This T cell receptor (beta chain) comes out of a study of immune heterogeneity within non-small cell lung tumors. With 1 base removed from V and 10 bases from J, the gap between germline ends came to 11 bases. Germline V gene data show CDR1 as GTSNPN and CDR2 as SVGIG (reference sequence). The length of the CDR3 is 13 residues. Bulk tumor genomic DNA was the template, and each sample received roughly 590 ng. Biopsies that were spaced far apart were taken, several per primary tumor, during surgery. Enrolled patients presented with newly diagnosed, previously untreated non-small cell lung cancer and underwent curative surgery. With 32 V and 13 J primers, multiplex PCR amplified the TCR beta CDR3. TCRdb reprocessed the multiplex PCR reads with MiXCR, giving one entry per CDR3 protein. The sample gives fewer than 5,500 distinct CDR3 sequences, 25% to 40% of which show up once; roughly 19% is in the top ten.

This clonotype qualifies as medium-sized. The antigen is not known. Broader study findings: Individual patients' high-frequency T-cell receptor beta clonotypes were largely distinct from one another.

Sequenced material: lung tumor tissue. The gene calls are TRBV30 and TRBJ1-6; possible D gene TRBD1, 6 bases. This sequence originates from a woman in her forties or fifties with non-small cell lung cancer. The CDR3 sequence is CAWSDQQGSPLHF. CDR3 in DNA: TGTGCCTGGAGTGATCAACAGGGATCACCCCTCCACTTT. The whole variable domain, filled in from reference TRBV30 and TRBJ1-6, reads SQTIHQWPATLVQPVGSPLSLECTVEGTSNPNLYWYRQAAGRGLQLLFYSVGIGQISSEVPQNLSASRPQDRQFILSSKKLLLSDSGFYLCAWSDQQGSPLHFGNGTRLTVT.